Following are 7 T cell receptor beta chains from one sample sequenced in a study of cytomegalovirus exposure and HLA in healthy donors. Amplification used 60 Vbeta primers and 13 Jbeta primers. This table comes from immunoSEQ multiplex PCR, and its TCRdb copy is limited to in-frame clones, with some not included. The sample records roughly 200,000 clones, around 70% being singletons. The sequencing sample was made of PBMCs. These receptors originate from a man aged 40-49 years in good health and CMV-seropositive.

V is TRBV15 and J is TRBJ2-5; 8 bases match TRBD2. V shed 5 bases, J shed 1 base, and the junction held 15 bases outside the gene matches. The CDR3 runs 18 residues. Germline loops: CDR1 LNHNV, CDR2 YYDKDF (reference sequence). The CDR3 DNA reads TGTGCCACCAGCCCATGCCTCCCTTTCGCGGGGGGCCAAGAGACCCAGTACTTC. Its translation is CATSPCLPFAGGQETQYF.

The J gene is TRBJ1-5, the V gene TRBV5-1; D might be TRBD1 (5 bases). CDR3 size: 15 residues. The V and J ends lost 0 bases and 3 bases respectively, with 10 bases between them. From germline, CDR1 is SGHRS and CDR2 YFSETQ. The CDR3 nucleotides read TGCGCCAGCAGCTTGGGGGGCAGAGACAATCAGCCCCAGCATTTT. The encoded protein is CASSLGGRDNQPQHF.

This rearrangement joins TRBV2 to TRBJ1-4; D is ambiguous. This CDR3 has 15 residues. V was shortened by 6 bases and J by 1 base, with 12 bases between the two germline ends. Per the germline V gene, CDR1 is SNHLY and CDR2 is FYNNEI. The CDR3 nucleotides are TGTGCCAGCAGCCTAGAGTTCCGAACTAATGAAAAACTGTTTTTT. Its translation: CASSLEFRTNEKLFF.

V and J are TRBV25-1 and TRBJ1-4; unclear D gene. V lost 1 base, J lost 6 bases, and 12 bases lay in between. The CDR3 has 15 residues. Germline loops: CDR1 MGHDK, CDR2 SYGVNS. DNA for the CDR3: TGTGCCAGCAGTGAATGGAAAGGGAGGGATGAAAAACTGTTTTTT. Encoded protein: CASSEWKGRDEKLFF.

This clone was seen only a few times. The chain carries TRBV5-6 and TRBJ1-1; D possibly corresponds to TRBD1 (5 bases). Germline V gene lookup returns CDR1 SGHDT and CDR2 YYEEEE. V was trimmed by 1 base and J by 5 bases, leaving 15 bases between them. The CDR3 is 15 residues long. The CDR3 DNA follows: TGTGCCAGCAGCTTGCTGCGGGGGGTGGTTACTGAAGCTTTCTTT. Amino acids: CASSLLRGVVTEAFF. The variable domain in full, with the rest retrieved from reference TRBV5-6 and TRBJ1-1, is DAGVTQSPTHLIKTRGQQVTLRCSPKSGHDTVSWYQQALGQGPQFIFQYYEEEERQRGNFPDRFSGHQFPNYSSELNVNALLLGDSALYLCASSLLRGVVTEAFFGQGTRLTVV.

The chain couples TRBV7-9 to TRBJ2-1; 8 positions agree with TRBD2. J lost 11 bases, V lost 5 bases, and 8 bases had no gene match. CDR1 SEHNR and CDR2 FQNEAQ come from the germline V gene (reference sequence). CDR3 length equals 13 residues. CDR3 region: CASSAALAGQQFF. The CDR3 DNA sequence: TGTGCCAGCAGCGCGGCTTTAGCGGGGCAGCAGTTCTTC.

CDR3 sequence (DNA): TGTGCCAGCTTCGGGGGGCTCTCCTACGAGCAGTACTTC. As protein: CASFGGLSYEQYF. The chain couples TRBV27 to TRBJ2-7, with a possible D match to TRBD2 (7 bases). With 8 bases removed from V and 0 bases from J, the gap between germline ends came to 11 bases. In germline, CDR1 is MNHEY, CDR2 SMNVEV (reference sequence). CDR3 size: 13 residues.